The next 14 T cell receptor beta chains were all read from a single sample in a study of T cells after yellow fever vaccination. TCRdb reprocessed the 5' RACE reads with MiXCR, giving one entry per CDR3 protein. The top ten hold about 38% of the sample, which has 150,000 to 200,000 distinct CDR3 sequences, about 11% seen once. The specimen comprised CD8+ T cells sorted from PBMCs, sampled 15 days after the yellow fever booster vaccination. The receptors shown here come from a man younger than 35 who received the YFV17D yellow fever vaccine.

This chain uses TRBV6-1 with TRBJ2-2; D is possibly TRBD1 (6 bases). Germline-derived CDR1 and CDR2 are MNHNS and SASEGT. The CDR3 contains 15 residues. V gave up 10 bases and J gave up 3 bases, with 18 bases separating them. Here the CDR3 reads CATTLRGSYTGELFF. The CDR3 bases are TGTGCCACAACCCTCAGGGGCTCGTACACCGGGGAGCTGTTTTTT.

This clonotype was observed a few times. The chain employs TRBV2 and TRBJ2-2; tentatively, D is TRBD1 or TRBD2 (5 bases each). This CDR3 has 15 amino acids. V gave up 7 bases and J gave up 6 bases, with 18 bases separating them. Germline values: CDR1 SNHLY, CDR2 FYNNEI. The DNA of the CDR3 is TGTGCCAGCAACCGGGACCGTGATAACCCCGGGGAGCTGTTTTTT. Translation: CASNRDRDNPGELFF.

This clonotype showed up many times. The V and J genes are TRBV9 and TRBJ2-1; D is ambiguous. CDR3 length: 16 residues. Germline loops: CDR1 SGDLS, CDR2 YYNGEE. V was clipped by 0 bases and J by 0 bases, with 10 bases between them. As DNA, the CDR3 is TGTGCCAGCAGCGTAGATGGCGAGAGCTCCTACAATGAGCAGTTCTTC. Its translation: CASSVDGESSYNEQFF.

J is TRBJ2-7 and V is TRBV27; TRBD1 might be the D (6 bases). The V gene lost 3 bases and the J gene lost 3 bases, with 27 bases spanning the gap. The CDR3 sequence is 19 residues long. Germline V gene lookup returns CDR1 MNHEY and CDR2 SMNVEV (reference sequence). CDR3 sequence reads: CASSFRRQAIKGGIYEQYF. The CDR3 nucleotides read TGTGCCAGCAGTTTTAGGCGACAGGCGATTAAAGGAGGAATCTACGAGCAGTACTTC.

This clonotype was counted between two and nine times. The genes are TRBV11-2 and TRBJ1-2; 7 bases fit TRBD1. This CDR3 spans 14 amino acids. Germline CDR1 reads SGHAT; CDR2 reads FQNNGV. Germline trimming cut 5 bases from V and 4 bases from J; bases unmatched to any gene: 7. The CDR3 region has the DNA TGTGCCAGCAGCACAACGGGACAGCCCTATGGCTACACCTTC. Protein: CASSTTGQPYGYTF.

V usage is TRBV7-6 and J usage is TRBJ2-7; a weak D match, TRBD1 (5 bases). Germline V gene sequence: CDR1 SGHVS, CDR2 FNYEAQ. CDR3 length: 16 residues. Trimming cost V 5 bases and J 2 bases, with 19 bases left between them. Here the CDR3 reads CASSQKDGHLTYEQYF. The CDR3 bases are TGTGCCAGCAGCCAGAAGGACGGACACCTGACCTACGAGCAGTACTTC.

This clonotype was seen only a few times. V and J are TRBV2 and TRBJ1-5; perhaps TRBD1 as D (5 bases). V was cut by 5 bases and J by 1 base, with 21 bases left in between. The CDR3 extends over 18 amino acids. Germline V gives CDR1 SNHLY, CDR2 FYNNEI. CDR3 nucleotides: TGTGCCAGCAGTAAAACTCATTCTATGACAGACAGCAATCAGCCCCAGCATTTT. This gives the protein CASSKTHSMTDSNQPQHF.

V usage is TRBV6-6 and J usage is TRBJ1-5, with TRBD1 identical over 7 bases. The germline gives CDR1 MNHNY, CDR2 SVGAGI (reference sequence). Trimming at V came to 2 bases and at J to 11 bases, leaving 9 bases not matched to a gene. The CDR3 totals 14 residues. For the CDR3, the DNA is TGTGCCAGCAGTTACGAGGCAGGGGGAGTCACCCAGCATTTT. Translation: CASSYEAGGVTQHF.

The sample holds a few counts of this clonotype. The chain links TRBV29-1 to TRBJ1-3; TRBD1 matches at 8 bases. There are 13 residues in the CDR3. Germline CDR1 SQVTM, CDR2 ANQGSEA. With V trimmed by 7 bases and J by 3 bases, 5 bases remained unmatched. CDR3 loop: CSARQGIGNTIYF. CDR3 coding DNA: TGCAGCGCCCGACAGGGGATTGGAAACACCATATATTTT.

This sequence joins TRBV5-1 and TRBJ2-7; 8 bases are shared with TRBD1. V lost 0 bases to trimming and J lost 3 bases; unmatched junction nucleotides: 5. CDR1 SGHRS and CDR2 YFSETQ come from the germline V gene. The CDR3 totals 15 residues. The CDR3 coding sequence is TGCGCCAGCAGCTTGGGGGCCGGACAGGGCTACGAGCAGTACTTC. Its translation is CASSLGAGQGYEQYF.

This clonotype came up many times. J is TRBJ1-1 and V is TRBV9, with TRBD1 identical over 8 bases. Germline CDR1 reads SGDLS; CDR2 reads YYNGEE. Trimming cost V 4 bases and J 5 bases; bases outside gene matches: 1. CDR3 length: 12 residues. CDR3 amino acids: CASSTGGTEAFF. CDR3 in DNA: TGTGCCAGCAGCACAGGGGGAACTGAAGCTTTCTTT.

This clonotype occurred a few times. The V and J genes are TRBV11-2 and TRBJ2-3, with D perhaps given as TRBD1 or TRBD2 (6 bases each). Per the germline V gene, CDR1 is SGHAT and CDR2 is FQNNGV. The CDR3 is 21 residues long. V dropped 1 base and J dropped 0 bases, with 26 bases sitting between them. The chain's CDR3 is CASSLGQGGYRDLSSTDTQYF. As DNA, the CDR3 is TGTGCCAGCAGCTTAGGCCAAGGAGGGTACAGGGACCTTTCTAGCACAGATACGCAGTATTTT.

The genes are TRBV6-5 and TRBJ2-1; D might be TRBD1 or TRBD2, each matching 6 bases. Germline loops: CDR1 MNHEY, CDR2 SVGAGI. Between the trimmed V and J ends, which lost 6 bases and 4 bases, there was a span of 16 bases. CDR3 size: 15 residues. The CDR3 DNA is TGTGCCAGCAGCTGGGGGGCGGCGGGTTACAATGAGCAGTTCTTC. Translated: CASSWGAAGYNEQFF.

This clonotype was seen only a few times. The rearrangement links TRBV7-8 to TRBJ2-1, with D tentatively TRBD1 (5 bases). Trimming took 2 bases from V and 5 from J, leaving 13 bases between them. Germline CDR1 reads SGHVS; CDR2 reads FQNEAQ. The CDR3 runs 15 residues. CDR3 DNA sequence: TGTGCCAGCAGCTTAAGGGGCCCGGCTAACAATGAGCAGTTCTTC. Its protein product is CASSLRGPANNEQFF.